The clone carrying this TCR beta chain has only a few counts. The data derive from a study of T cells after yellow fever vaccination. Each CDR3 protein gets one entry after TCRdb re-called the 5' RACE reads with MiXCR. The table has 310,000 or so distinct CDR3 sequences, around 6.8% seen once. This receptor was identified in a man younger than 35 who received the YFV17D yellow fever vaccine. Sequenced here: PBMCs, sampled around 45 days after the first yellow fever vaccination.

The DNA of the CDR3 is TGTGCCAGCAGCTTGTTTTCCGGAGGCACCGGGGAGCTGTTTTTT. Translated, it gives CASSLFSGGTGELFF. The chain links TRBV5-4 to TRBJ2-2; possibly TRBD2 for D (5 bases). The CDR3 is made up of 15 amino acids. Deletions cut 1 base from V and 4 bases from J, with 11 bases between. Germline V gene lookup returns CDR1 SGHNT and CDR2 YYREEE (reference sequence).